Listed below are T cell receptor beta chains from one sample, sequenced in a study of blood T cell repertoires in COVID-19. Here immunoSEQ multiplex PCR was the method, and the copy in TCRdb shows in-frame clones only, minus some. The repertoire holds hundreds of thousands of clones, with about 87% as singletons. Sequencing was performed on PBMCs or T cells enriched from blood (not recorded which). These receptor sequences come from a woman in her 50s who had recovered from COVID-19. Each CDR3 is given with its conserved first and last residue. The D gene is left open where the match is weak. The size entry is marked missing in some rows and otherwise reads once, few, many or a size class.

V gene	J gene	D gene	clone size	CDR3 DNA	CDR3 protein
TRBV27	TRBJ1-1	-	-	TGTGCCAGCAGTTCCCGCTCTCTAGGGAACACTGAAGCTTTCTTT	CASSSRSLGNTEAFF
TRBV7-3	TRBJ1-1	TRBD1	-	TGTGCCAGCAGCCTACAGGGGACAGGCAAGAGTTCTGAAGCTTTCTTT	CASSLQGTGKSSEAFF
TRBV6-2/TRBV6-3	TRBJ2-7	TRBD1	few	TGTGCCAGCAGTCTGTCTGGACAGGACAACTCCTACGAGCAGTACTTC	CASSLSGQDNSYEQYF
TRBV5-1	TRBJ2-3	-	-	TGCGCCAGCAGCCCGGGACTGTTAGGCACAGATACGCAGTATTTT	CASSPGLLGTDTQYF
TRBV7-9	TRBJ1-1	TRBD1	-	TGTGCCAGCAGCTTAGCTAAGGGGGCGAATCGAGTAGACACTGAAGCTTTCTTT	CASSLAKGANRVDTEAFF
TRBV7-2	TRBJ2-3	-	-	TGTGCCAGCAGCTTTAGCGTGCTCGATACGCAGTATTTT	CASSFSVLDTQYF
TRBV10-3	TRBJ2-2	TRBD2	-	TGTGCCATCAGGGGGACTAGCGGGAGGGTTCGCACCGGGGAGCTGTTTTTT	CAIRGTSGRVRTGELFF
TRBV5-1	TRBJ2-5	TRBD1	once	TGCGCCAGCAGCATCGGACAGGCCGAGACCCAGTACTTC	CASSIGQAETQYF
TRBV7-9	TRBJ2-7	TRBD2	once	TGTGCCAGCAGCTTAGGACGGGGGGGTCGTTGGTACGAGCAGTACTTC	CASSLGRGGRWYEQYF
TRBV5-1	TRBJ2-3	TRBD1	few	TGCGCCAGCAGCTCGGGGACAGGGGGCCCCGATACGCAGTATTTT	CASSSGTGGPDTQYF
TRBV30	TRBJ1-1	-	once	TGTGCCTGGAGGCAACATGGCGGCACTGAAGCTTTCTTT	CAWRQHGGTEAFF
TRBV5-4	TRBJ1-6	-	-	TGTGCCAGCAGCTTGGGAGGGGGTGGAAGTTCACCCCTCCACTTT	CASSLGGGGSSPLHF
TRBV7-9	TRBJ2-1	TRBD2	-	TGTGCCAGCAGCCTTCTGTGGCTTAGCGGGAGTCGGAATGAGCAGTTCTTC	CASSLLWLSGSRNEQFF
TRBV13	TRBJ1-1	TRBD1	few	TGTGCCAGCAGCTTAGAGGGACAGGGAAGTTGGAACGCTGAAGCTTTCTTT	CASSLEGQGSWNAEAFF
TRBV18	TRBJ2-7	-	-	TGTGCCAGCTCACGGGCCGGCGCCTCCTACGAGCAGTACTTC	CASSRAGASYEQYF
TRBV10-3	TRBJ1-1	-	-	TGTGCCATCAGGCCGGACACGAACACTGAAGCTTTCTTT	CAIRPDTNTEAFF
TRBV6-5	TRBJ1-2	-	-	TGTGCCAGCAGTTACGTCGGCCGATCAGGGGACTATGGCTACACCTTC	CASSYVGRSGDYGYTF
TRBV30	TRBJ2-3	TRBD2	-	TGTGCCTGGCGGACTAGCGGGATAAGCACAGATACGCAGTATTTT	CAWRTSGISTDTQYF
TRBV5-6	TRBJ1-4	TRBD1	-	TGTGCCAGCAGCACCCCGGGGACAGGGAGTGAAAAACTGTTTTTT	CASSTPGTGSEKLFF
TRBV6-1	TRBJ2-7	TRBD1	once	TGTGCCAGCAGTGAAAGCCGGGGACAGGTATTGTCATGGAGATCCTACGAGCAGTACTTC	CASSESRGQVLSWRSYEQYF
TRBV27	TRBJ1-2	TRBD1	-	TGTGCCAGCAGTCCACAGGGGGAACTTGGCTACACCTTC	CASSPQGELGYTF
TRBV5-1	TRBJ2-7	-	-	TGCGCCAGCAGCTCAGCCTACGAGCAGTACTTC	CASSSAYEQYF
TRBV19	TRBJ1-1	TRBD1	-	TGTGCCAGTAGTATGAGGGGGCTCACTGAAGCTTTCTTT	CASSMRGLTEAFF
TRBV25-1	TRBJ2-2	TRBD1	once	TGTGCCAGCAGTGAAGCCACAGGGGTCACCGGGGAGCTGTTTTTT	CASSEATGVTGELFF
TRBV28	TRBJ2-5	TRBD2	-	TGTGCCAGCAGTTTCCCGACTAGCGGGACGTCGAGGCAAGAGACCCAGTACTTC	CASSFPTSGTSRQETQYF
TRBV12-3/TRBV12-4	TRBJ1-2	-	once	TGTGCCAGCAGCCGGGACACCTTTCGGGGCTACACCTTC	CASSRDTFRGYTF
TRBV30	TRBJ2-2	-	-	TGTGCCTGGACTCGGGGGACCGGGGAGCTGTTTTTT	CAWTRGTGELFF
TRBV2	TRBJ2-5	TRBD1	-	TGTGCCAGCAGCGAGGGGGCTCGGGAGACCCAGTACTTC	CASSEGARETQYF
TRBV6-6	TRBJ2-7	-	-	TGTGCCAGCAGTTACGGGTCAGGGAAGCAGTACTTC	CASSYGSGKQYF
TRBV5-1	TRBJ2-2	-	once	TGCGCCAGCAGCACGGACAGAAACACCGGGGAGCTGTTTTTT	CASSTDRNTGELFF
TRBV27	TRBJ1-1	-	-	TGTGCCAGCAGTTTTAGAGACAGACCGATCTCTGAAGCTTTCTTT	CASSFRDRPISEAFF
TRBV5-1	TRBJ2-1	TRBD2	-	TGCGCCAGCAGCATCAAAGGGACTAGCGGGGTCTACAATGAGCAGTTCTTC	CASSIKGTSGVYNEQFF
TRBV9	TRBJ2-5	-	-	TGTGCCAGCAGCGTAGCTGGCCTAGCGGAGACCCAGTACTTC	CASSVAGLAETQYF
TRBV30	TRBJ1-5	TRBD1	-	TGTGCCTGGAGTGTTAAGGGGGCATGGCAGCCCCAGCATTTT	CAWSVKGAWQPQHF